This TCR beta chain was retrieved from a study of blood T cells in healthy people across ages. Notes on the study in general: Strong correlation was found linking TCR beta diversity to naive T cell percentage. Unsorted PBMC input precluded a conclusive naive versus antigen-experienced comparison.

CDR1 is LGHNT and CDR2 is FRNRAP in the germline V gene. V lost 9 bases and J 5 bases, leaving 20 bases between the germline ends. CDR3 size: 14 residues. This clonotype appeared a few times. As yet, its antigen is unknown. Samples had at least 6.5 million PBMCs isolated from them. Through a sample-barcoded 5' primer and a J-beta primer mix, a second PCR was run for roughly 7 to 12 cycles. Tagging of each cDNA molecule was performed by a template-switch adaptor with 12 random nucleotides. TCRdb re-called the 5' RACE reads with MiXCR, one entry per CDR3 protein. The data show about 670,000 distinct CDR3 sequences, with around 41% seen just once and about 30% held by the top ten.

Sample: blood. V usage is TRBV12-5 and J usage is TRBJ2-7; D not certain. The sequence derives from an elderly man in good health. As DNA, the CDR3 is TGTGCTAGCATTGGCAAAGGGCTAATGAACGAGCAGTACTTC. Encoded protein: CASIGKGLMNEQYF.